These T cell receptor beta chains were read from a single sample in a study of Ad26.COV2.S vaccination and SARS-CoV-2 variants. Using immunoSEQ multiplex PCR, the repertoire was profiled, and TCRdb retains in-frame clones only, with some absent. The table shows about 390,000 clones, with about 88% occurring only once. Sequences were derived from peripheral blood, sampled in a trial of Ad26.COV2.S vaccine versus placebo. These receptors were obtained from a person between 18 and 65 years old who received the Ad26.COV2.S COVID-19 vaccine or a placebo. The CDR3 runs from the conserved cysteine through the conserved F or W. D genes are given only for firm matches. Some rows mark clone size as missing; the rest say once, few, many or name a class of expanded clone.

>.|once|TRBV12-2|TRBJ2-3
CASRLRPCRGTDTQYF
TGTGCAAGTCGCCTTAGACCATGCCGGGGCACAGATACGCAGTATTTT
>.|.|TRBV6-2/TRBV6-3|TRBJ1-2
CASSNSWQSTNYGYTF
TGTGCCAGCAGTAACTCCTGGCAGTCGACTAACTATGGCTACACCTTC
>.|.|TRBV7-6|TRBJ2-4
CASSLKEPGTVAKNIQYF
TGTGCCAGCAGCCTAAAGGAACCGGGTACGGTAGCCAAAAACATTCAGTACTTC
>.|.|TRBV3-1/TRBV3-2|TRBJ2-7
CASSQNLEDEQYF
TGTGCCAGCAGCCAAAACCTCGAGGACGAGCAGTACTTC
>.|few|TRBV2|TRBJ2-6
CASSDDSGANVLTF
TGTGCCAGCAGTGATGACTCTGGGGCCAACGTCCTGACTTTC
>TRBD2|.|TRBV7-8|TRBJ2-3
CASTRLAGTSTDTQYF
TGTGCCAGCACGAGACTAGCGGGGACTAGCACAGATACGCAGTATTTT
>.|.|TRBV7-8|TRBJ1-1
CASSLARPEDTEAFF
TGTGCCAGCAGCTTAGCAAGGCCCGAGGACACTGAAGCTTTCTTT
>.|.|TRBV19|TRBJ1-1
CASGAGRGNTEAFF
TGTGCCAGTGGGGCTGGGAGAGGGAACACTGAAGCTTTCTTT
>TRBD2|.|TRBV3-1/TRBV3-2|TRBJ2-1
CASGLAGAEAQFF
TGTGCCAGCGGGCTAGCGGGGGCGGAGGCGCAGTTCTTC
>.|.|TRBV14|TRBJ2-7
CASSVGTYEQYF
TGTGCCAGCAGCGTAGGGACCTACGAGCAGTACTTC
>.|.|TRBV5-4|TRBJ1-1
CASTPSRVVSEAFF
TGTGCCAGCACACCATCCAGGGTTGTCTCTGAAGCTTTCTTT
>TRBD1|.|TRBV30|TRBJ1-5
CAWSVGGQGESQPQHF
TGTGCCTGGAGTGTCGGGGGACAGGGGGAGAGTCAGCCCCAGCATTTT
>TRBD1|.|TRBV4-1|TRBJ2-2
CASSQPTGGNGELFF
TGCGCCAGCAGCCAACCGACAGGGGGTAACGGGGAGCTGTTTTTT
>TRBD1|.|TRBV19|TRBJ1-5
CASSPQGASNQPQHF
TGTGCCAGTAGCCCACAGGGGGCGAGCAATCAGCCCCAGCATTTT
>.|once|TRBV21-1|TRBJ1-5
CASSKCHSYSNQPQHF
TGTGCCAGCAGCAAATGCCACAGTTATAGCAATCAGCCCCAGCATTTT
>.|.|TRBV15|TRBJ1-2
CATSRDESSGYTF
TGTGCCACCAGCAGAGACGAGTCGAGCGGCTACACCTTC
>TRBD2|.|TRBV29-1|TRBJ2-3
CSAQGGGGASQYF
TGCAGCGCCCAAGGGGGCGGGGGGGCCTCTCAGTATTTT
>.|.|TRBV5-1|TRBJ2-2
CASSFGSTGELFF
TGCGCCAGCAGCTTTGGAAGTACCGGGGAGCTGTTTTTT
>TRBD1|.|TRBV6-6|TRBJ1-2
CASHLSPGTVYGYTF
TGTGCCAGCCATCTAAGCCCTGGGACAGTCTATGGCTACACCTTC
>.|.|TRBV5-8|TRBJ2-6
CASSLTQVSGANVLTF
TGTGCCAGCAGCTTAACCCAGGTCTCTGGGGCCAACGTCCTGACTTTC
>.|.|TRBV30|TRBJ1-5
CAWSDRRNQPQHF
TGTGCCTGGAGTGATAGGAGGAATCAGCCCCAGCATTTT
>.|.|TRBV6-1|TRBJ1-1
CASSEGRTFF
TGTGCCAGCAGTGAAGGTAGGACTTTCTTT
>TRBD1|.|TRBV30|TRBJ1-6
CAWSPDRDFNSPLHF
TGTGCCTGGAGTCCCGACAGGGACTTTAATTCACCCCTCCACTTT
>.|.|TRBV7-2|TRBJ1-2
CASSFGSNYGYTF
TGTGCCAGCAGCTTCGGCAGTAACTATGGCTACACCTTC
>.|once|TRBV7-2|TRBJ1-6
CASSLASKGVQSSYNSPLHF
TGTGCCAGCAGCTTAGCCTCGAAGGGTGTCCAAAGCTCCTATAATTCACCCCTCCACTTT
>TRBD1|.|TRBV7-2|TRBJ1-6
CASSLSTGGAPLHF
TGTGCCAGCAGCTTAAGCACAGGGGGGGCACCCCTCCACTTT
>TRBD2|.|TRBV4-3|TRBJ2-7
CASSRAGGPYEQYF
TGCGCCAGCAGCCGCGCGGGGGGGCCTTACGAGCAGTACTTC
>.|.|TRBV6-4|TRBJ2-7
CASSDPGPGGYEQYF
TGTGCCAGCAGTGACCCGGGCCCCGGGGGCTACGAGCAGTACTTC
>.|.|TRBV3-1/TRBV3-2|TRBJ2-2
CASSQAQGGGTGELFF
TGTGCCAGCAGCCAAGCACAGGGAGGTGGCACCGGGGAGCTGTTTTTT
>.|.|TRBV5-1|TRBJ1-2
CASNLQGGSYGYTF
TGCGCCAGCAACCTGCAGGGCGGATCCTATGGCTACACCTTC
>.|.|TRBV11-2|TRBJ1-6
CASSLVAAYNSPLHF
TGTGCCAGCAGCTTAGTTGCTGCGTATAATTCACCCCTCCACTTT
>.|.|TRBV9|TRBJ2-3
CASSVESAADTQYF
TGTGCCAGCAGCGTAGAATCGGCGGCGGATACGCAGTATTTT
>TRBD2|.|TRBV11-2|TRBJ2-3
CASSFKAVAGPHETDTQYF
TGTGCCAGCAGCTTTAAGGCGGTAGCGGGGCCCCATGAAACAGATACGCAGTATTTT
>TRBD1|.|TRBV12-3/TRBV12-4|TRBJ2-3
CAIDRGGTDTQYF
TGTGCCATTGACAGGGGTGGAACAGATACGCAGTATTTT
>.|.|TRBV11-2|TRBJ2-5
CASSLDRGPGETQYF
TGTGCCAGCAGCTTAGACAGGGGACCGGGTGAGACCCAGTACTTC
>TRBD2|.|TRBV5-1|TRBJ2-5
CASSLRTGGQETQYF
TGCGCCAGCAGCTTGCGTACGGGAGGGCAAGAGACCCAGTACTTC
>TRBD2|.|TRBV4-1|TRBJ2-1
CASSPVAGGPPYNEQFF
TGCGCCAGCAGCCCCGTAGCGGGGGGCCCCCCCTACAATGAGCAGTTCTTC
>TRBD1|.|TRBV10-3|TRBJ2-7
CAISQDRFDEQYF
TGTGCCATCAGCCAGGACAGGTTCGACGAGCAGTACTTC